This is a list of T cell receptor beta chains from one sample in a study of blood T cell repertoires in COVID-19. Data came from immunoSEQ multiplex PCR; TCRdb stores just in-frame clones and leaves some out. The top ten clones hold 0.95% to 1.5% of a sample with 350,000 to 450,000 clones, 89% of them seen once. The sequencing input was peripheral blood. Receptor source: a man aged 35 to 55 with acute or convalescent COVID-19. Each CDR3 is given with its conserved first and last residue. The D gene is left open where the match is weak. Size values are once, few and many counts, or a class for expanded clones, and some rows have none.

D	V	J	length	size	DNA	CDR3
NA	TRBV15	TRBJ1-3	12	NA	TGTGCCACCAGCCACCGTCGGGACACCATATATTTT	CATSHRRDTIYF
NA	TRBV1	TRBJ1-5	17	NA	TGCACCAGCAGCCCAATTACAGGGATTAGGAGCAATCAGCCCCAGCATTTT	CTSSPITGIRSNQPQHF
NA	TRBV18	TRBJ1-1	13	NA	TGTGCCAGCTCACCAGCCCTAAACACTGAAGCTTTCTTT	CASSPALNTEAFF
NA	TRBV30	TRBJ1-1	13	NA	TGTGCCTGGAGTGCAGACAGCAACACTGAAGCTTTCTTT	CAWSADSNTEAFF
TRBD1	TRBV9	TRBJ2-1	17	NA	TGTGCCAGCAGCGTAGCTGGGAGGACAGGGAATTACAATGAGCAGTTCTTC	CASSVAGRTGNYNEQFF
TRBD1	TRBV7-2	TRBJ2-7	14	NA	TGTGCCAGCAGCTCGGGACAGGTTCCCTACGAGCAGTACTTC	CASSSGQVPYEQYF
NA	TRBV9	TRBJ1-4	15	NA	TGTGCCAGCAGCGCAAGGGGGTCAACTAATGAAAAACTGTTTTTT	CASSARGSTNEKLFF
NA	TRBV6-4	TRBJ1-6	16	NA	TGTGCCAGCGGGGGGAAGGATGGGTCCTATAATTCACCCCTCCACTTT	CASGGKDGSYNSPLHF
NA	TRBV7-8	TRBJ1-2	14	NA	TGTGCCAGCAGCTTTCCGGGGGAGGGGTATGGCTACACCTTC	CASSFPGEGYGYTF
TRBD1	TRBV7-3	TRBJ1-1	15	NA	TGTGCCAGCAGCCCCACAGGGGTCGCGAGTACTGAAGCTTTCTTT	CASSPTGVASTEAFF
TRBD1	TRBV19	TRBJ2-1	13	NA	TGTGCCACCCAGGACAGGGGGCTAAATGAGCAGTTCTTC	CATQDRGLNEQFF
TRBD1	TRBV4-1	TRBJ1-3	16	NA	TGCGCCAGCAGCCAAGATTGGGACAGCTCTGGAAACACCATATATTTT	CASSQDWDSSGNTIYF
NA	TRBV18	TRBJ1-4	12	once	TGTGCCAGCTCAGAAGGGGTTGAAAAACTGTTTTTT	CASSEGVEKLFF
NA	TRBV10-3	TRBJ1-2	16	NA	TGTGCCATCAGTGAGATTCCCCGGGGAGGGGCGGTTGGCTACACCTTC	CAISEIPRGGAVGYTF
NA	TRBV10-3	TRBJ1-2	13	NA	TGTGCCATCACCCCGGGAGGTGGCTATGGCTACACCTTC	CAITPGGGYGYTF
TRBD2	TRBV5-4	TRBJ2-1	15	NA	TGTGCCAGCAGCCAAACTAGCGGGGGTCTCAATGAGCAGTTCTTC	CASSQTSGGLNEQFF
NA	TRBV28	TRBJ1-1	14	NA	TGTGCCAGCAGTTTATGGGGGAGTTTGGGTGAAGCTTTCTTT	CASSLWGSLGEAFF
TRBD1	TRBV5-4	TRBJ1-2	13	NA	TGTGCCAGCAGCTTGAAGGGGGCGCGCGGCTACACCTTC	CASSLKGARGYTF
NA	TRBV30	TRBJ1-5	15	NA	TGTGCCTGGAGTACCAGGGGAGGGGGCAATCAGCCCCAGCATTTT	CAWSTRGGGNQPQHF
NA	TRBV5-1	TRBJ1-2	13	NA	TGCGCCAGCAGCTTAAAGGGGTTTGAGGGCTACACCTTC	CASSLKGFEGYTF
TRBD1	TRBV10-3	TRBJ1-2	15	NA	TGTGCCATCAGTGAATCGGACAGGGGGGACTATGGCTACACCTTC	CAISESDRGDYGYTF
NA	TRBV19	TRBJ1-5	14	few	TGTGCCAGTATATCCCACAGGGCTGGGAATCCCCAGCATTTT	CASISHRAGNPQHF
NA	TRBV4-1	TRBJ2-3	14	NA	TGCGCCAGCAGCCAAGAGGAAGCGGGAGATACGCAGTATTTT	CASSQEEAGDTQYF
NA	TRBV11-1	TRBJ1-6	13	NA	TGTGCCAGCAGCTTAGCCCGCGTCTCACCCCTCCACTTT	CASSLARVSPLHF
TRBD1	TRBV27	TRBJ2-5	14	NA	TGTGCCAGCAGTGTCGGACAGGGAAGGGAGACCCAGTACTTC	CASSVGQGRETQYF
NA	TRBV2	TRBJ1-5	14	NA	TGTGCCAGCAGTCCTCGACACAGGCACCAGCCCCAGCATTTT	CASSPRHRHQPQHF
TRBD1	TRBV5-1	TRBJ2-2	15	NA	TGCGCCAGCAGCACCACGACAGGGGGAGGCGGGGAGCTGTTTTTT	CASSTTTGGGGELFF
NA	TRBV23-1	TRBJ1-1	15	NA	TGCGCCAGCAGTCAATCGTCGGTTGGGGCTACTGAAGCTTTCTTT	CASSQSSVGATEAFF
NA	TRBV27	TRBJ1-5	13	NA	TGTGCCAGCAGTTTAAGCGGGGACACCCTCCAGCATTTT	CASSLSGDTLQHF
NA	TRBV7-9	TRBJ2-5	14	once	TGTGCCAGCATAGGTGATCGGAGCCAAGAGACCCAGTACTTC	CASIGDRSQETQYF
TRBD2	TRBV11-1	TRBJ2-2	16	NA	TGTGCCAGCAGCTCCAAGCGGGAGGGCCGGGTCGGGGAGCTGTTTTTT	CASSSKREGRVGELFF
NA	TRBV5-1	TRBJ2-2	15	NA	TGCGCCAGCAGCTTGTTACAGGGAAGCGCCGGGGAGCTGTTTTTT	CASSLLQGSAGELFF
NA	TRBV6-5	TRBJ2-7	12	NA	TGTGCCAGCAGTCTCCGACTCTACGAGCAGTACTTC	CASSLRLYEQYF
NA	TRBV7-2	TRBJ2-1	16	NA	TGTGCCAGCAGCTTAGTTCGACTAGTGACCTACAATGAGCAGTTCTTC	CASSLVRLVTYNEQFF